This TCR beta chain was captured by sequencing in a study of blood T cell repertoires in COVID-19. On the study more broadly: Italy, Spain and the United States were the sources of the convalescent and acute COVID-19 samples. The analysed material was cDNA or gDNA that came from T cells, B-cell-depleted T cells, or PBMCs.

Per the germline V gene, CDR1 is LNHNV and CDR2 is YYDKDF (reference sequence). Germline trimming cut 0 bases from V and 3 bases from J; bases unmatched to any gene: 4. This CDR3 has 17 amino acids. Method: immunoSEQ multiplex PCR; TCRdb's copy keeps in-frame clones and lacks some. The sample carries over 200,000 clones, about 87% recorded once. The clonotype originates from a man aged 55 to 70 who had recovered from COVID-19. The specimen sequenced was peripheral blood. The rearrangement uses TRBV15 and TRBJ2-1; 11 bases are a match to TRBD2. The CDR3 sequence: CATSRELAGVNYNEQFF. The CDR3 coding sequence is TGTGCCACCAGCAGAGAACTAGCGGGGGTAAACTACAATGAGCAGTTCTTC.